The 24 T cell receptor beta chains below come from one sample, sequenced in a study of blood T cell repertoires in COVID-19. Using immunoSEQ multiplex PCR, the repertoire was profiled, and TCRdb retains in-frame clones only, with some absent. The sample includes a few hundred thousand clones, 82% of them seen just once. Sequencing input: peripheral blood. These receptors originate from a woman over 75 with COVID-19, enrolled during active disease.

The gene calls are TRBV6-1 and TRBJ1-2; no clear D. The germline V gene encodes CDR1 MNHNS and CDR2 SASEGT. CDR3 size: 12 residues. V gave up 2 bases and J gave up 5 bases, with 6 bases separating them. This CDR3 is CASSENLYGYTF. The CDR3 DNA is TGTGCCAGCAGTGAAAATCTTTATGGCTACACCTTC.

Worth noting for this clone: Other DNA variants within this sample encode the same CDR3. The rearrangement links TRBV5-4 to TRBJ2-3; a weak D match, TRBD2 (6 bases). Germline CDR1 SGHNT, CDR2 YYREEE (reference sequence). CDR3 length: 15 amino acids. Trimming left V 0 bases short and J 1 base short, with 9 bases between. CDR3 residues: CASSLAGGRTDTQYF. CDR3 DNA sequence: TGTGCCAGCAGCTTGGCCGGGGGACGCACAGATACGCAGTATTTT.

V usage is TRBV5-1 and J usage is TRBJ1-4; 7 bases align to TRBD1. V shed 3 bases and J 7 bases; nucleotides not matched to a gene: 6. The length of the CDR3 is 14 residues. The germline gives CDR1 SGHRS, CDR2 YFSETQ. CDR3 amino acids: CASSSIQGVEKLFF. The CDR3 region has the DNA TGCGCCAGCAGCTCCATTCAGGGGGTTGAAAAACTGTTTTTT. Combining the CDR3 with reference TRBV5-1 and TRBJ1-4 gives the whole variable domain KAGVTQTPRYLIKTRGQQVTLSCSPISGHRSVSWYQQTPGQGLQFLFEYFSETQRNKGNFPGRFSGRQFSNSRSEMNVSTLELGDSALYLCASSSIQGVEKLFFGSGTQLSVL.

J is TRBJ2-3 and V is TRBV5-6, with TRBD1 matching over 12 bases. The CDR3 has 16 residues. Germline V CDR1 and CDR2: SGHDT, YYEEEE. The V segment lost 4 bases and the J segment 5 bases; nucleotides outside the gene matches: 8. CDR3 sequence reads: CASSQTGTGGEDTQYF. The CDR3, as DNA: TGTGCCAGCAGCCAGACCGGGACAGGGGGCGAAGATACGCAGTATTTT.

CDR3 sequence: CASSLGQGGLGNTIYF. In DNA form, the CDR3 reads TGTGCCAGCAGTCTAGGACAGGGGGGCCTTGGAAACACCATATATTTT. This chain joins TRBV28 and TRBJ1-3; 10 positions match TRBD1. Germline assignment: CDR1 MDHEN and CDR2 SYDVKM. The length of the CDR3 is 16 residues. J lost 3 bases, V lost 5 bases, and 7 bases had no gene match. Supplemented by reference TRBV28 and TRBJ1-3, the full variable domain reads DVKVTQSSRYLVKRTGEKVFLECVQDMDHENMFWYRQDPGLGLRLIYFSYDVKMKEKGDIPEGYSVSREKKERFSLILESASTNQTSMYLCASSLGQGGLGNTIYFGEGSWLTVV.

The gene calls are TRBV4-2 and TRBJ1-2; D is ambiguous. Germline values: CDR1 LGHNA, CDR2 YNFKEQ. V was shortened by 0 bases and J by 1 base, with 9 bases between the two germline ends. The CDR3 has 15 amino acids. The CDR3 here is CASSQDRLGNYGYTF. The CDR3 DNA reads TGTGCCAGCAGCCAAGACAGACTCGGTAACTATGGCTACACCTTC.

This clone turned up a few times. This CDR3 is CASTPSISETQYF. The CDR3 coding sequence is TGTGCCAGCACCCCGTCGATCAGTGAGACCCAGTACTTC. The gene calls are TRBV7-2 and TRBJ2-5; D is unresolved. Trimming removed 7 bases from V and 5 bases from J, with 14 bases in between. This CDR3 has 13 amino acids. CDR1 is SGHTA, CDR2 FQGNSA, per germline. The full variable domain, rest sourced from reference TRBV7-2 and TRBJ2-5, is GAGVSQSPSNKVTEKGKDVELRCDPISGHTALYWYRQSLGQGLEFLIYFQGNSAPDKSGLPSDRFSAERTGGSVSTLTIQRTQQEDSAVYLCASTPSISETQYFGPGTRLLVL.

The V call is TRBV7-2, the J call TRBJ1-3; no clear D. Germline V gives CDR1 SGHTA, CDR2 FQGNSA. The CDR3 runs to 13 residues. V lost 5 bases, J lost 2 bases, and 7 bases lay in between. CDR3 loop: CASSKLPGNTIYF. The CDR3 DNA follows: TGTGCCAGCAGCAAACTACCTGGAAACACCATATATTTT.

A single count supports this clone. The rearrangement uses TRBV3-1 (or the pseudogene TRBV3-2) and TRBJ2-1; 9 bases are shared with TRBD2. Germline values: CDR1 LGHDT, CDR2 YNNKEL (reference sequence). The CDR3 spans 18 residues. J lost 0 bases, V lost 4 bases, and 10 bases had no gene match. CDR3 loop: CASSPQRTSASSYNEQFF. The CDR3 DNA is TGTGCCAGCAGCCCACAAAGGACTAGCGCAAGCTCCTACAATGAGCAGTTCTTC.

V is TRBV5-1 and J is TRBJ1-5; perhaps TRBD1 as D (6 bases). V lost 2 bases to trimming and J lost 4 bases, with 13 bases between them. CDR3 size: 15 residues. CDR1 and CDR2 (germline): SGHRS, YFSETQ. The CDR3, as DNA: TGCGCCAGCAGCTTAGGGGACAACACTAATCAGCCCCAGCATTTT. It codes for CASSLGDNTNQPQHF.

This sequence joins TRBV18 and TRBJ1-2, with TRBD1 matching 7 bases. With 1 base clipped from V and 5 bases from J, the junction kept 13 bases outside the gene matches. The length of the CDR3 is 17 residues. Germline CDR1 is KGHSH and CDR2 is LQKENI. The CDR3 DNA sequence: TGTGCCAGCTCACCACGAATTGGGACAGTCGCCCTTTATGGCTACACCTTC. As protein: CASSPRIGTVALYGYTF.

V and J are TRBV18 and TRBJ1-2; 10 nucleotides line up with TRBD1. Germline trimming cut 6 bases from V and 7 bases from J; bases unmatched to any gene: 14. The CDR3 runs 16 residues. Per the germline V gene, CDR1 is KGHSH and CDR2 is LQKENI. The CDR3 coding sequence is TGTGCCAGCTCGGGACGACAGGGGGCCTCTCTGGGTGGCTACACCTTC. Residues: CASSGRQGASLGGYTF.

The CDR3 is CASSSYVGGSEAFF. CDR3 coding DNA: TGTGCCAGCAGCTCCTACGTGGGGGGGTCTGAAGCTTTCTTT. J is TRBJ1-1 and V is TRBV7-2; perhaps TRBD1 as D (5 bases). The CDR3 runs to 14 residues. V lost 4 bases and J lost 6, with 15 bases in between. Germline V gives CDR1 SGHTA, CDR2 FQGNSA.

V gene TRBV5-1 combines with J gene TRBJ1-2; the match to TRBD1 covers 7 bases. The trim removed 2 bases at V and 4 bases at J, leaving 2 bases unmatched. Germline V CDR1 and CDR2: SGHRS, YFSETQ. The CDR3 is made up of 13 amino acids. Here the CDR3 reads CASSLQGSYGYTF. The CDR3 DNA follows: TGCGCCAGCAGCTTACAGGGGAGCTATGGCTACACCTTC.

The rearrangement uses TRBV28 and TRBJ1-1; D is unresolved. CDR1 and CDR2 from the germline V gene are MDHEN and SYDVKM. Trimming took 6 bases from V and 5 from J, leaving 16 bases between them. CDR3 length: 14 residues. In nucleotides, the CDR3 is TGTGCCAGCAGGTCTCCGGGAGGGAGGACTGAAGCTTTCTTT. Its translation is CASRSPGGRTEAFF.

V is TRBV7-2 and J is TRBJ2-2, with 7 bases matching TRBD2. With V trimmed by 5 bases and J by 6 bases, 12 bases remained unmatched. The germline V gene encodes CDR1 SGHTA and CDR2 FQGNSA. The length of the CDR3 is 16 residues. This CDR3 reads CASSPDRASGSGELFF. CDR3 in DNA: TGTGCCAGCAGCCCCGACCGGGCTAGCGGATCCGGGGAGCTGTTTTTT.

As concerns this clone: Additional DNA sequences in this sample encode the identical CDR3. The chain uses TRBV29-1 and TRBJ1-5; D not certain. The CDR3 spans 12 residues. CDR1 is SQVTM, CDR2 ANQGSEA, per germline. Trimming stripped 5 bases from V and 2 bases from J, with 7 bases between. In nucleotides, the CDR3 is TGCAGCGTTCTTCTCGGCAATCAGCCCCAGCATTTT. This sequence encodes CSVLLGNQPQHF. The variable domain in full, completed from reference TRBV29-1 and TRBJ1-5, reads SAVISQKPSRDICQRGTSLTIQCQVDSQVTMMFWYRQQPGQSLTLIATANQGSEATYESGFVIDKFPISRPNLTFSTLTVSNMSPEDSSIYLCSVLLGNQPQHFGDGTRLSIL.

CDR3: CASSYLGASGNTIYF. CDR3 in DNA: TGTGCCAGCAGTTACTTGGGGGCCTCTGGAAACACCATATATTTT. The chain employs TRBV6-5 and TRBJ1-3, with a possible D match to TRBD1 (6 bases). Germline assignment: CDR1 MNHEY and CDR2 SVGAGI. This CDR3 is built from 15 residues. V gave up 1 base and J gave up 0 bases, with 7 bases separating them.

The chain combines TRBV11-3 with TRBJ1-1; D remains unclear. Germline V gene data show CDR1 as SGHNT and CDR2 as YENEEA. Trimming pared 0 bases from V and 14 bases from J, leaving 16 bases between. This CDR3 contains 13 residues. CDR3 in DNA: TGTGCCAGCAGCTTAGATCCACGAACACCGGGGTTCTTT. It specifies CASSLDPRTPGFF. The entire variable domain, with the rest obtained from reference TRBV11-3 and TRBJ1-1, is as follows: EAGVVQSPRYKIIEKKQPVAFWCNPISGHNTLYWYLQNLGQGPELLIRYENEEAVDDSQLPKDRFSAERLKGVDSTLKIQPAELGDSAVYLCASSLDPRTPGFFGQGTRLTVV.

The CDR3 nucleotides are TGTGCCAGCAGTTTGCCCCTTTGGGCAGACCTCACAGATACGCAGTATTTT. The encoded protein is CASSLPLWADLTDTQYF. J is TRBJ2-3 and V is TRBV27, with D uncertain. Trimming left V 3 bases short and J 2 bases short, with 18 bases between. The germline V gene encodes CDR1 MNHEY and CDR2 SMNVEV (reference sequence). The CDR3 spans 17 residues.

The CDR3 sequence is CASSQDSSTDTQYF. The CDR3, as DNA: TGCGCCAGCAGCCAAGACTCCAGCACAGATACGCAGTATTTT. This chain joins TRBV4-3 and TRBJ2-3; D is unresolved. Germline V CDR1 and CDR2: LGHNA, YSLEER. The CDR3 runs to 14 residues. V gave up 0 bases and J gave up 0 bases, with 4 bases separating them.

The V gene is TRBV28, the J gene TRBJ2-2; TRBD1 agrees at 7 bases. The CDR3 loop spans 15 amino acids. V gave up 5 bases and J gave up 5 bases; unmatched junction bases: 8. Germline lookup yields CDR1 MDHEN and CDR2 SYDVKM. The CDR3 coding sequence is TGTGCCAGCAGTCCAGGGGGAGTTTGGACCGGGGAGCTGTTTTTT. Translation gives CASSPGGVWTGELFF.

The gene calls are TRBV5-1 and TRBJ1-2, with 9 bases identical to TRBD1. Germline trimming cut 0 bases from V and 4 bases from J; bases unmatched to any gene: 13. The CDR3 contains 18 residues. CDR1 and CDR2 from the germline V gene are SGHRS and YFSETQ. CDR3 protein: CASSLGPDRGRLTYGYTF. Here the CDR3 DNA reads TGCGCCAGCAGCTTGGGACCGGACAGGGGAAGACTCACCTATGGCTACACCTTC.

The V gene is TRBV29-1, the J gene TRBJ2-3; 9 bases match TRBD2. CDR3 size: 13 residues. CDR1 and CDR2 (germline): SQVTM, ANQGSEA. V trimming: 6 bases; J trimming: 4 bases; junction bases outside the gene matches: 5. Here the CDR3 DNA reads TGCAGCGTCGAGGCGGGAGGGTCAGATACGCAGTATTTT. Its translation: CSVEAGGSDTQYF.